These 2 T cell receptor beta chains share one sample of origin, sequenced in a study of T cell changes during pregnancy in multiple sclerosis. TCRdb keeps only in-frame clones here, not all; method: immunoSEQ multiplex PCR. Of 100,000 or so clones listed, approximately 93% were seen once; the top ten hold roughly 0.95%. The source was peripheral blood, collected after pregnancy. The receptors were sampled from a female donor with multiple sclerosis, enrolled in a pregnancy study.

This clone was observed a handful of times. The rearrangement joins TRBV7-3 to TRBJ1-1, with TRBD1 matching 10 bases. There are 15 residues in the CDR3. Germline assignment: CDR1 SGHTA and CDR2 FQGTGA. After removal of 5 bases from V and 4 bases from J, the junction contained 7 bases not matched to a gene. CDR3 DNA sequence: TGTGCCAGCAGCCTCTGGACAGGGGGAAGCACTGAAGCTTTCTTT. Amino acid sequence: CASSLWTGGSTEAFF.

The chain combines TRBV12-5 with TRBJ2-1, with 8 bases that match TRBD2. CDR1 is LGHNT, CDR2 FRNRAP, per germline. The V and J ends lost 7 bases and 0 bases, in that order; junction bases with no gene match: 5. The CDR3 is made up of 15 amino acids. This chain's CDR3 is CASADSGTSYNEQFF. The CDR3 DNA sequence: TGTGCTAGTGCCGATAGCGGGACCTCCTACAATGAGCAGTTCTTC.